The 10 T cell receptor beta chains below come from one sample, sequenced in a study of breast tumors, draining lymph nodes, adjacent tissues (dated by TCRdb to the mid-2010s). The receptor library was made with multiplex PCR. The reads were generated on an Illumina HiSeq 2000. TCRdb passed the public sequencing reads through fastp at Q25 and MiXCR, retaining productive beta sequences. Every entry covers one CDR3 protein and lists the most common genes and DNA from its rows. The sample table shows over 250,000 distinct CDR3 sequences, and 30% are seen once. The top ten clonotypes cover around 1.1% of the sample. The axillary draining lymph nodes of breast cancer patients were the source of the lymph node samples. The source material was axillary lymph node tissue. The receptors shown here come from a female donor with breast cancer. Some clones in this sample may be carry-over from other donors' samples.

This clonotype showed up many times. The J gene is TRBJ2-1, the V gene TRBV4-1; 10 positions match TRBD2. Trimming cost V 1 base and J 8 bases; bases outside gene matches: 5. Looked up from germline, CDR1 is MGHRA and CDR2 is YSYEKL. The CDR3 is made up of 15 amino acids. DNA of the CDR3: TGCGCCAGCAGCCAAGTTGATAGCGGGAGGTATGAGCAGTTCTTC. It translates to CASSQVDSGRYEQFF.

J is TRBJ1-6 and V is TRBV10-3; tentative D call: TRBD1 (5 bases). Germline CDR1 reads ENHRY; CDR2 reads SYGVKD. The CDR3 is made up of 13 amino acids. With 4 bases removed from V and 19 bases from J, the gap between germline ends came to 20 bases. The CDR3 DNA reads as TGTGCCATCAGTGTGGGTCTAGCGGGACTAACACACTTT. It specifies CAISVGLAGLTHF.

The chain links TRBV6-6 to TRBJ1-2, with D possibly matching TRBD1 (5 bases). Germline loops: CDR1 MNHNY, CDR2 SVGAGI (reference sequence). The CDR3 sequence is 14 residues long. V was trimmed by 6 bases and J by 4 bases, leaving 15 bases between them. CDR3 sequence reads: CASRLGTRGYGYTF. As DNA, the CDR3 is TGTGCCAGCAGGCTTGGGACGAGGGGCTATGGCTACACCTTC.

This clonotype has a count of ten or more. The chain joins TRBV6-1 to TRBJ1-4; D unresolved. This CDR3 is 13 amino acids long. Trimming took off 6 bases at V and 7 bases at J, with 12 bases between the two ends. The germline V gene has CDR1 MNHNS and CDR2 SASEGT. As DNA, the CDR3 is TGTGCCAGCAGCATAGGGTCGGGTGAAAAACTGTTTTTT. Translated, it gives CASSIGSGEKLFF.

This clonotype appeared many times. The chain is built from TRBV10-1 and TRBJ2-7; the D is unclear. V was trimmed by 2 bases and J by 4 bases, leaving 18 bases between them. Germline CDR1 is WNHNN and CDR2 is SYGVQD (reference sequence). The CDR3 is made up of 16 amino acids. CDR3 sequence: CASSEEVMASPYEQYF. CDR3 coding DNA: TGCGCCAGCAGTGAGGAAGTCATGGCCTCCCCGTACGAGCAGTACTTC.

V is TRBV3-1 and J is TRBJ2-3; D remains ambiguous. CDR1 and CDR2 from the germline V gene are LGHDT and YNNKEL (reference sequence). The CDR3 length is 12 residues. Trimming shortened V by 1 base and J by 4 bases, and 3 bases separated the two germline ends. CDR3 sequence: CASSQGPDTQYF. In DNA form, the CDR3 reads TGTGCCAGCAGCCAAGGTCCAGATACGCAGTATTTT.

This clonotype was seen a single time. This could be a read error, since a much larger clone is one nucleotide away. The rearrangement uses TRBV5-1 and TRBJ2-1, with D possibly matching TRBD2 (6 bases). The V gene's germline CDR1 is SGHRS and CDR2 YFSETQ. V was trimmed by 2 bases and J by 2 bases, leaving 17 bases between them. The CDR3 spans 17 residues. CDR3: CASSFGGRSFAYNEQFF. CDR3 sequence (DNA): TGCGCCAGCAGCTTTGGAGGGAGGAGTTTCGCCTACAATGAGCAGTTCTTC.

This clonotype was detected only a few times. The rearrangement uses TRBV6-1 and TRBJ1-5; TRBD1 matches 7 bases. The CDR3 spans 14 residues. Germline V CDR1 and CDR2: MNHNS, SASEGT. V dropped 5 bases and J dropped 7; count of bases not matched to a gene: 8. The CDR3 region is CASSPQGKVQPQHF. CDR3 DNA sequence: TGTGCCAGCAGTCCACAGGGGAAGGTACAGCCCCAGCATTTT.

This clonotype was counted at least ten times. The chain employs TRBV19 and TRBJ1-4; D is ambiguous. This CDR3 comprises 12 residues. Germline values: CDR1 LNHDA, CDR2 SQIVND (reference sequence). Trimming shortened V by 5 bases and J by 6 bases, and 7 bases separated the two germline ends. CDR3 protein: CASSRSHEKLFF. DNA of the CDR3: TGTGCCAGTAGTCGGAGCCATGAAAAACTGTTTTTT.

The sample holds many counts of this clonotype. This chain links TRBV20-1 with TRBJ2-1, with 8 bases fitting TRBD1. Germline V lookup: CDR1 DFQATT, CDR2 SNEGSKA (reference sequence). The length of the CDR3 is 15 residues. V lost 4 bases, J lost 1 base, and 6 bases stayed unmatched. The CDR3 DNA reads TGCAGTGCTACAACAGGGGGAAGGTCCTACAATGAGCAGTTCTTC. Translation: CSATTGGRSYNEQFF.